What follows are 14 T cell receptor beta chains derived from one specimen sequenced in a study of blood T cell repertoires in COVID-19 (TCRdb year 2020). Preparation of the library involved the immunoSEQ multiplex PCR assay. Sourced from immuneACCESS, this table was stored by TCRdb with only in-frame sequences that have V and J called. A share of the clones is absent; for the studies checked, an unresolved V gene accounts for under half, and the remainder has no known explanation. The sample contains about 290,000 clones, over 85% of them found a single time. The ten largest clones take up around 10% of the sample. Material: peripheral blood. Receptors originate from a young woman with COVID-19, enrolled during active disease.

The chain carries TRBV25-1 and TRBJ1-4; tentatively, D is TRBD1 (6 bases). The CDR3 runs to 14 residues. Germline V gene sequence: CDR1 MGHDK, CDR2 SYGVNS. V gave up 7 bases and J gave up 7 bases, with 16 bases separating them. The CDR3 loop is CASTRAGGGEKLFF. The CDR3, as DNA: TGTGCCAGCACTCGAGCGGGGGGCGGTGAAAAACTGTTTTTT.

This sequence joins TRBV5-6 and TRBJ2-7; no reliable D call. Trimming cost V 4 bases and J 7 bases, with 15 bases left between them. The germline gives CDR1 SGHDT, CDR2 YYEEEE. CDR3 length equals 13 residues. The CDR3 spells CASSQDYNTEQYF. CDR3 DNA sequence: TGTGCCAGCAGCCAGGATTATAACACAGAGCAGTACTTC.

This clone has a single count. The rearrangement joins TRBV3-1 (or the pseudogene TRBV3-2) to TRBJ1-3; 7 bases align to TRBD1. After removal of 0 bases from V and 4 bases from J, the junction contained 12 bases not matched to a gene. CDR1 LGHDT and CDR2 YNNKEL come from the germline V gene (reference sequence). The CDR3 totals 18 residues. CDR3 residues: CASSQEFGGGALGNTIYF. The CDR3 nucleotides are TGTGCCAGCAGCCAAGAATTTGGAGGGGGCGCGTTAGGAAACACCATATATTTT.

This clone was seen only once. The V gene is TRBV7-2, the J gene TRBJ2-7, with 7 bases lining up with TRBD1. The CDR3 is made up of 14 amino acids. Germline loops: CDR1 SGHTA, CDR2 FQGNSA. J was trimmed by 2 bases and V by 5 bases; bases with no gene match: 6. This chain's CDR3 is CASSHHTGAYEQYF. The CDR3 nucleotides read TGTGCCAGCAGCCATCACACAGGGGCCTACGAGCAGTACTTC.

V and J are TRBV7-6 and TRBJ2-1, with D possibly matching TRBD1 (6 bases). V was clipped by 3 bases and J by 2 bases, with 11 bases between them. This CDR3 has 15 amino acids. CDR1 SGHVS and CDR2 FNYEAQ come from the germline V gene. CDR3 amino acids: CASSFGQNTYNEQFF. CDR3 nucleotide sequence: TGTGCCAGCAGCTTCGGACAGAACACCTACAATGAGCAGTTCTTC.

The CDR3 DNA is TGTGCCAGCAAACAGGGGAAAGAAAAACTGTTTTTT. This codes for CASKQGKEKLFF. The chain couples TRBV5-5 to TRBJ1-4; 7 bases map to TRBD1. V lost 6 bases to trimming and J lost 8 bases; unmatched junction nucleotides: 4. CDR1 and CDR2 (germline): SGHKS, YYEKEE (reference sequence). The length of the CDR3 is 12 residues.

A few counts support this clone. The chain carries TRBV14 and TRBJ2-7; 8 bases match TRBD1. The germline V gene has CDR1 SGHDN and CDR2 FVKESK. CDR3 length: 16 amino acids. V lost 4 bases to trimming and J lost 7 bases; unmatched junction nucleotides: 15. This CDR3 reads CASSLSGAGTGKEQYF. The CDR3 nucleotides are TGTGCCAGCAGCCTATCGGGGGCCGGGACAGGCAAAGAGCAGTACTTC.

The chain carries TRBV27 and TRBJ2-1, with D unclear. The germline gives CDR1 MNHEY, CDR2 SMNVEV (reference sequence). The V gene lost 4 bases and the J gene lost 7 bases, with 11 bases spanning the gap. The CDR3 is 13 residues long. The CDR3 loop reads CASSWLERNEQFF. Here the CDR3 DNA reads TGTGCCAGCAGTTGGTTGGAGAGGAATGAGCAGTTCTTC.

The chain carries TRBV5-5 and TRBJ2-7, with a tentative D call TRBD2 (6 bases). This CDR3 is 14 amino acids long. Trimming pared 0 bases from V and 5 bases from J, leaving 12 bases between. The germline CDR1 and CDR2 sequences are SGHKS and YYEKEE (reference sequence). The CDR3 DNA sequence: TGTGCCAGCAGCTTGGTGGAGGGGTCCCACGAGCAGTACTTC. It specifies CASSLVEGSHEQYF.

V is TRBV6-2 or TRBV6-3 and J is TRBJ2-3, with TRBD2 matching over 8 bases. The trim removed 0 bases at V and 6 bases at J, leaving 2 bases unmatched. This CDR3 has 14 amino acids. Germline V CDR1 and CDR2: MNHEY, SVGEGT. Here the CDR3 DNA reads TGTGCCAGCAGTTACTCCCCGGGGGGGGATACGCAGTATTTT. Translating it yields CASSYSPGGDTQYF.

This clone was detected once. This chain joins TRBV18 and TRBJ1-1; 10 bases fit TRBD1. CDR1 is KGHSH, CDR2 LQKENI, per germline. The V segment lost 3 bases and the J segment 7 bases; nucleotides outside the gene matches: 5. The CDR3 runs 14 residues. The CDR3 bases are TGTGCCAGCTCACCTGGACAGGGGGGAAGTGAAGCTTTCTTT. This encodes CASSPGQGGSEAFF.

This clone showed up just a few times. The rearrangement links TRBV6-5 to TRBJ1-1; D uncertain. This CDR3 region has 11 residues. Germline assignment: CDR1 MNHEY and CDR2 SVGAGI. V gave up 10 bases and J gave up 5 bases, with 11 bases separating them. The CDR3 sequence: CATGERTEAFF. CDR3 DNA sequence: TGTGCCACCGGGGAGAGAACTGAAGCTTTCTTT.

The chain links TRBV11-2 to TRBJ1-5; D is perhaps TRBD1 (6 bases). CDR3 length: 13 residues. Trimming removed 2 bases at V and 7 bases at J, with 9 bases between. Germline V gene sequence: CDR1 SGHAT, CDR2 FQNNGV. CDR3 region: CASSLQGNQPQHF. Written as DNA, the CDR3 is TGTGCCAGCAGCTTACAGGGGAACCAGCCCCAGCATTTT. The complete variable domain, with remaining parts taken from reference TRBV11-2 and TRBJ1-5, reads EAGVAQSPRYKIIEKRQSVAFWCNPISGHATLYWYQQILGQGPKLLIQFQNNGVVDDSQLPKDRFSAERLKGVDSTLKIQPAKLEDSAVYLCASSLQGNQPQHFGDGTRLSIL.

The chain combines TRBV14 with TRBJ2-6; the D gene is possibly TRBD1 (6 bases). Between the trimmed V and J ends, which lost 6 bases and 0 bases, there was a span of 15 bases. Germline V CDR1 and CDR2: SGHDN, FVKESK. The CDR3 covers 17 residues. The CDR3 is CASSRRGGNSGANVLTF. The DNA of the CDR3 is TGTGCCAGCAGTAGGAGAGGGGGAAACTCTGGGGCCAACGTCCTGACTTTC.